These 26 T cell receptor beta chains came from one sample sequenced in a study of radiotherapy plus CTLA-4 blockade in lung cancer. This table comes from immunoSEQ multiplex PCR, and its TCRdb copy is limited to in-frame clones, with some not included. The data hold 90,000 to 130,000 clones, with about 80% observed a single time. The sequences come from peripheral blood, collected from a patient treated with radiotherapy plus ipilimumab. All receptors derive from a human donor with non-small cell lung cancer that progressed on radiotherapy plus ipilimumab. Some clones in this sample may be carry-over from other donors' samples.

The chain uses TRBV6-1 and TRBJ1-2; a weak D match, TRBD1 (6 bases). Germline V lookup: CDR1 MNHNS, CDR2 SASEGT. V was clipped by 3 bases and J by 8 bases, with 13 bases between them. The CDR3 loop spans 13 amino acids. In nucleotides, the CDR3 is TGTGCCAGCAGTGAGGGCAGGGGATGGGGCTACACCTTC. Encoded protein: CASSEGRGWGYTF.

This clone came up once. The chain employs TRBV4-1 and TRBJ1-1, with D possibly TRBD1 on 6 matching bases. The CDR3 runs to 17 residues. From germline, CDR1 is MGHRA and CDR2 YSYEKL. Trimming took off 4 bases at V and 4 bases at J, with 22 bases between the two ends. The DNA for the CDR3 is TGCGCCAGCAGCCGCACCCCCCTGGCAGGGGCCAGCACTGAAGCTTTCTTT. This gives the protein CASSRTPLAGASTEAFF.

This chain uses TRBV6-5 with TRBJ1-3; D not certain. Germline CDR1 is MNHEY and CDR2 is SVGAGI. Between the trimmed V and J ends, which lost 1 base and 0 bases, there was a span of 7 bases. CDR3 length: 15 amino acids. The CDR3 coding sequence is TGTGCCAGCAGTTACTTGGGGAGCTCTGGAAACACCATATATTTT. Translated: CASSYLGSSGNTIYF.

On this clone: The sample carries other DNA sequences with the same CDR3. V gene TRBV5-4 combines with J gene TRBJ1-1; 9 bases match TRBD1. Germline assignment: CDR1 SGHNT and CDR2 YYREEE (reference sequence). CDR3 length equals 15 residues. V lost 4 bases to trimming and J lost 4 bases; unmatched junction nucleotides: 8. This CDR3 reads CASSTRTGDTTEAFF. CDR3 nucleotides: TGTGCCAGCAGCACACGGACAGGGGATACCACTGAAGCTTTCTTT.

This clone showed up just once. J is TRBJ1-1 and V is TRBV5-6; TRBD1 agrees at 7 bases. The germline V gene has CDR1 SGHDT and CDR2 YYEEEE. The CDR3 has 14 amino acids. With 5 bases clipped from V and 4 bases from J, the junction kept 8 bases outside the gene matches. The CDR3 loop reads CASRAGTALTEAFF. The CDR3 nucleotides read TGTGCCAGCAGGGCCGGGACAGCTCTCACTGAAGCTTTCTTT.

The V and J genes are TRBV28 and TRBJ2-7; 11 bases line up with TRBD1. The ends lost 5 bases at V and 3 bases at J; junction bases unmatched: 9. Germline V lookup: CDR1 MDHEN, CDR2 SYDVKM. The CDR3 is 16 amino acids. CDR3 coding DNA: TGTGCCAGCAGTCCTTCCGGGACAGGGGGTATCTACGAGCAGTACTTC. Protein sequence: CASSPSGTGGIYEQYF. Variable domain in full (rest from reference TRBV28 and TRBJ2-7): DVKVTQSSRYLVKRTGEKVFLECVQDMDHENMFWYRQDPGLGLRLIYFSYDVKMKEKGDIPEGYSVSREKKERFSLILESASTNQTSMYLCASSPSGTGGIYEQYFGPGTRLTVT.

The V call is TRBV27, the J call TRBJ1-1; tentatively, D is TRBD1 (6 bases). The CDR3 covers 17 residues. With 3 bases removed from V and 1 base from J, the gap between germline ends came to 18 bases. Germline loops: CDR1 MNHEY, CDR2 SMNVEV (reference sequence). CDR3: CASSFVLGHQENTEAFF. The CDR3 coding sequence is TGTGCCAGCAGTTTCGTTTTGGGACACCAGGAGAACACTGAAGCTTTCTTT.

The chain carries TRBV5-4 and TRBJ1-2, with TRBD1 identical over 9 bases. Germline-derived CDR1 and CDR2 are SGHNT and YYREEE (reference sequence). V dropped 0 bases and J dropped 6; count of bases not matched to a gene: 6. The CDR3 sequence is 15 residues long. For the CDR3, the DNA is TGTGCCAGCAGCTTGGGGACAGGGGTTTATCATGGCTACACCTTC. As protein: CASSLGTGVYHGYTF.

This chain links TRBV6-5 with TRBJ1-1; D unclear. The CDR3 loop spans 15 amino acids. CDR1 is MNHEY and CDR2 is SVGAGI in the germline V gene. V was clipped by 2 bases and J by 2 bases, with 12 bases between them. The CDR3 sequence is CASSYAEETNTEAFF. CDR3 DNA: TGTGCCAGCAGTTACGCTGAGGAGACTAACACTGAAGCTTTCTTT.

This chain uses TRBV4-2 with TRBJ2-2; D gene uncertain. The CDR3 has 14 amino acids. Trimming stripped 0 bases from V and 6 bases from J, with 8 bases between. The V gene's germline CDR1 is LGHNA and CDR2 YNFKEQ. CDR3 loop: CASSQEPRAGELFF. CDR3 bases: TGTGCCAGCAGCCAAGAACCCCGGGCCGGGGAGCTGTTTTTT.

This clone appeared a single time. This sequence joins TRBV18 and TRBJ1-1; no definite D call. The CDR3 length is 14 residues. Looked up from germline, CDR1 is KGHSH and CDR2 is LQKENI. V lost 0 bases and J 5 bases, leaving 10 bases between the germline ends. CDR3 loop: CASSPPGSDTEAFF. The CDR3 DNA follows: TGTGCCAGCTCACCACCAGGTTCGGATACTGAAGCTTTCTTT.

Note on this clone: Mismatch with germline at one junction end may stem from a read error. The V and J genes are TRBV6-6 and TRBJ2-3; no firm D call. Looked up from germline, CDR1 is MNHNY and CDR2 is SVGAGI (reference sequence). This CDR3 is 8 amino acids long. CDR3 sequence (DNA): TGTGCCAGCAGTGAAAGACTTTTT. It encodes CASSERLF.

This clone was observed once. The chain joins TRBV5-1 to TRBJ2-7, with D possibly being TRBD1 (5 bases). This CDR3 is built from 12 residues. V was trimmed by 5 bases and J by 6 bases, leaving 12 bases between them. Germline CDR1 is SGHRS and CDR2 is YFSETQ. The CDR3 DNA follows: TGCGCCAGCAGGGAACAGGCTGGCGAGCAGTACTTC. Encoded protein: CASREQAGEQYF.

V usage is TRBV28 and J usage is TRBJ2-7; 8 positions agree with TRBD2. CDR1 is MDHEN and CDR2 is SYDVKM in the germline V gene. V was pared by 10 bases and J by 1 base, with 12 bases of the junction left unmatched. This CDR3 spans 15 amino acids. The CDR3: CATLGAGAMSYEQYF. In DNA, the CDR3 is TGTGCCACCCTGGGAGCGGGGGCCATGTCCTACGAGCAGTACTTC.

The CDR3, as DNA: TGTGCCAGCAGTATACCTCGGGGGGGCTCGACAGATACGCAGTATTTT. This codes for CASSIPRGGSTDTQYF. The chain has TRBV7-2 and TRBJ2-3; 8 bases agree with TRBD2. The germline CDR1 and CDR2 sequences are SGHTA and FQGNSA. V shed 6 bases, J shed 3 bases, and the junction held 11 bases outside the gene matches. The CDR3 spans 16 residues.

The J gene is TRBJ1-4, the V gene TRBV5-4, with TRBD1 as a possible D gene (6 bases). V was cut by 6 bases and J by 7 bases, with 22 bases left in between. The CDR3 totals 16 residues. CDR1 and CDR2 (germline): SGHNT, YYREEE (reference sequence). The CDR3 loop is CASTLGGEQGGEKLFF. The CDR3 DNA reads TGTGCCAGCACCCTTGGAGGGGAACAGGGAGGTGAAAAACTGTTTTTT.

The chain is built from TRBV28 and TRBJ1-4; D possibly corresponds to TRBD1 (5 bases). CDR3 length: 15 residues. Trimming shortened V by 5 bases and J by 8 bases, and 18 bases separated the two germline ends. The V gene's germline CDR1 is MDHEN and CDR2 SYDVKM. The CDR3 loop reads CASSPRDGEREKLFF. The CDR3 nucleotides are TGTGCCAGCAGTCCCCGGGACGGCGAGAGGGAAAAACTGTTTTTT.

The CDR3 here is CASSIILGRPQHF. The CDR3 DNA follows: TGTGCCAGTAGTATAATCCTAGGGCGGCCCCAGCATTTT. V gene TRBV19 combines with J gene TRBJ1-5; D unclear. Trimming took 2 bases from V and 9 from J, leaving 11 bases between them. This CDR3 is built from 13 residues. The V gene's germline CDR1 is LNHDA and CDR2 SQIVND (reference sequence).

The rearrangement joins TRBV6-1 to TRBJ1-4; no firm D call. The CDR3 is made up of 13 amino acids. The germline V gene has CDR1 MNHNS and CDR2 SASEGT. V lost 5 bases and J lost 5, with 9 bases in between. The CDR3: CASSRGLNEKLFF. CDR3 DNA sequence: TGTGCCAGCAGTCGTGGACTGAATGAAAAACTGTTTTTT.

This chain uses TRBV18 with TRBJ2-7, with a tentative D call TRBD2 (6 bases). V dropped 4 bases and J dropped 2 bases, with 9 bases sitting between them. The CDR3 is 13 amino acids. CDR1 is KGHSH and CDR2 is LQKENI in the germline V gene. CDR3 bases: TGTGCCAGCTCACTGGGACTCACCTACGAGCAGTACTTC. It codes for CASSLGLTYEQYF.

Written as DNA, the CDR3 is TGTGCCAGCTCACAGGGGACAGGGCGCGAGCAGTACTTC. Translated, it gives CASSQGTGREQYF. V gene TRBV18 combines with J gene TRBJ2-7; the match to TRBD1 covers 9 bases. The V segment lost 4 bases and the J segment 6 bases; nucleotides outside the gene matches: 4. The germline V gene encodes CDR1 KGHSH and CDR2 LQKENI. The length of the CDR3 is 13 residues.

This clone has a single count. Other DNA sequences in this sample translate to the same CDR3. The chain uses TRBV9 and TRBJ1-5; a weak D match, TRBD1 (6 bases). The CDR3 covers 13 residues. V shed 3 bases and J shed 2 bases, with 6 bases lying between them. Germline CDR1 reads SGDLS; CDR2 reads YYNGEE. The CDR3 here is CASSGTGNQPQHF. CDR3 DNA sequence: TGTGCCAGCAGCGGGACAGGCAATCAGCCCCAGCATTTT.

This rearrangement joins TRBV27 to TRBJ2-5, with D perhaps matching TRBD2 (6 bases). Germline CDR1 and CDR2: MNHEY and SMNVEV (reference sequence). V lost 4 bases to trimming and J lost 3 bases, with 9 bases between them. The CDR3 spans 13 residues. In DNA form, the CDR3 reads TGTGCCAGCAGTTCGGACTATGAAGAGACCCAGTACTTC. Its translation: CASSSDYEETQYF.

The CDR3 nucleotides are TGTGCCAGCAGCCAAGATAGGGGGTTATTAACTGAAGCTTTCTTT. Encoded protein: CASSQDRGLLTEAFF. The chain uses TRBV14 and TRBJ1-1, with a tentative D call TRBD1 (6 bases). The V gene's germline CDR1 is SGHDN and CDR2 FVKESK. This CDR3 region has 15 residues. V lost 0 bases and J lost 5, with 13 bases in between.

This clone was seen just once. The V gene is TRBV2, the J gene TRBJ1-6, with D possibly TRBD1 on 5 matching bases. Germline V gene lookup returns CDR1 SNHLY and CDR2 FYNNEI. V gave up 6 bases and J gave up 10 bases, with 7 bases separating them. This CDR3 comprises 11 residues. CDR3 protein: CASRAGSPLHF. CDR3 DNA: TGTGCCAGCAGGGCAGGGTCACCCCTCCACTTT. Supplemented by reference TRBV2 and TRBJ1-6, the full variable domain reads EPEVTQTPSHQVTQMGQEVILRCVPISNHLYFYWYRQILGQKVEFLVSFYNNEISEKSEIFDDQFSVERPDGSNFTLKIRSTKLEDSAMYFCASRAGSPLHFGNGTRLTVT.

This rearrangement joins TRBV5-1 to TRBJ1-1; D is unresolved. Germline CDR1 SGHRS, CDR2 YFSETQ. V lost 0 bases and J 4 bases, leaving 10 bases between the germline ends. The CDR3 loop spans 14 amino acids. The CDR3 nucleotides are TGCGCCAGCAGCTTGGCCTTACGGGGCACTGAAGCTTTCTTT. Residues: CASSLALRGTEAFF.